Presented here are 27 T cell receptor beta chains from one specimen sequenced in a study of blood T cell repertoires in COVID-19. The repertoire was sequenced with immunoSEQ multiplex PCR; TCRdb's copy has only in-frame clones and lacks some. Seen here are around 40,000 clones, 80% observed once, and the top ten hold roughly 40%. The material sequenced was peripheral blood. All receptors come from an elderly man with active or convalescent COVID-19.

The V gene is TRBV4-3, the J gene TRBJ1-5; TRBD1 might be the D (5 bases). Deletions cut 0 bases from V and 7 bases from J, with 13 bases between. CDR1 and CDR2 (germline): LGHNA, YSLEER. The CDR3 contains 15 residues. CDR3 sequence reads: CASSQDLRGRQPQHF. CDR3 nucleotides: TGCGCCAGCAGCCAAGATTTAAGGGGCCGGCAGCCCCAGCATTTT.

The chain recombines TRBV27 with TRBJ2-1; 12 bases line up with TRBD1. CDR3 length: 17 amino acids. V trimming: 5 bases; J trimming: 4 bases; junction bases outside the gene matches: 9. Germline values: CDR1 MNHEY, CDR2 SMNVEV (reference sequence). The CDR3 DNA is TGTGCCAGCAGTCTGGGACAGGGGGCGACGGGGTACAATGAGCAGTTCTTC. Translated: CASSLGQGATGYNEQFF.

The count of this clone is one. The rearrangement links TRBV11-3 to TRBJ1-6; tentatively, D is TRBD1 (6 bases). Trimming removed 5 bases from V and 10 bases from J, with 12 bases in between. Germline CDR1 SGHNT, CDR2 YENEEA. CDR3 length equals 13 residues. The CDR3 nucleotides are TGTGCCAGCAGCCAAGGGACACAGTCACCCCTCCACTTT. Its translation is CASSQGTQSPLHF. The full variable domain, rest sourced from reference TRBV11-3 and TRBJ1-6, is EAGVVQSPRYKIIEKKQPVAFWCNPISGHNTLYWYLQNLGQGPELLIRYENEEAVDDSQLPKDRFSAERLKGVDSTLKIQPAELGDSAVYLCASSQGTQSPLHFGNGTRLTVT.

The rearrangement links TRBV27 to TRBJ1-3, with 7 bases fitting TRBD1. V gave up 1 base and J gave up 4 bases; unmatched junction bases: 10. The CDR3 runs to 17 residues. The germline V gene encodes CDR1 MNHEY and CDR2 SMNVEV (reference sequence). The CDR3 sequence: CASSLFGKQGIGNTIYF. The CDR3 bases are TGTGCCAGCAGTTTATTCGGGAAACAGGGGATAGGAAACACCATATATTTT.

The CDR3 loop reads CASSARGGDEQFF. CDR3 sequence (DNA): TGTGCCAGCAGTGCTAGGGGTGGGGATGAGCAGTTCTTC. The chain combines TRBV2 with TRBJ2-7; D may be TRBD1 (5 bases). The end of the DNA aligns better with TRBJ2-1, so the J call may be wrong. In germline, CDR1 is SNHLY, CDR2 FYNNEI. The CDR3 covers 13 residues.

The chain links TRBV27 to TRBJ2-5; D call uncertain. The germline gives CDR1 MNHEY, CDR2 SMNVEV (reference sequence). V lost 6 bases, J lost 5 bases, and 13 bases lay in between. The CDR3 sequence is 13 residues long. The CDR3 sequence: CASSPTKWETQYF. In DNA, the CDR3 is TGTGCCAGCAGCCCAACAAAGTGGGAGACCCAGTACTTC.

This clone occurred a few times. One end of the junction varies from germline; a read error may be responsible. The genes are TRBV10-2 and TRBJ2-1; 7 bases map to TRBD2. The CDR3 contains 16 residues. Germline loops: CDR1 WSHSY, CDR2 SAAADI. The CDR3 DNA sequence: TGCGCCAGCAGTGAACGGGCTAGCGGTCTGTACAGTGAGCAGTTCTTC. Protein product: CASSERASGLYSEQFF.

This clone was seen more than once but under ten times. The J gene is TRBJ2-7, the V gene TRBV11-2; 9 nucleotides match TRBD1. Germline V lookup: CDR1 SGHAT, CDR2 FQNNGV. The V gene end was trimmed by 0 bases and the J gene end by 4 bases; junction bases not matched to a gene: 4. The CDR3 is 15 residues long. The CDR3 spells CASSLDGTGLYEQYF. CDR3 bases: TGTGCCAGCAGCTTAGACGGGACAGGGCTTTACGAGCAGTACTTC.

Points on this clone: Its ends do not fully match the called genes, so a read error is possible. The chain couples TRBV11-2 to TRBJ1-2; D ambiguous. The CDR3 is 14 residues long. Germline V gives CDR1 SGHAT, CDR2 FQNNGV. The CDR3 DNA follows: TGTGCCAGCAGCACCTTAAGTACTGACTACGGCTACACCTTC. This encodes CASSTLSTDYGYTF.

In this sample, this clone turned up a few times. The chain combines TRBV2 with TRBJ1-5; maybe TRBD1 (6 bases). The CDR3 totals 13 residues. The V end was cut by 7 bases, the J end by 7 bases, with 14 bases between. Germline loops: CDR1 SNHLY, CDR2 FYNNEI. In nucleotides, the CDR3 is TGTGCCAGCAACGGGGGGGCAGCCCAGCCCCAGCATTTT. It encodes CASNGGAAQPQHF.

This clone was counted a single time. This chain uses TRBV19 with TRBJ2-1; a possible D gene is TRBD1 (5 bases). Trimming cost V 7 bases and J 8 bases, with 9 bases left between them. CDR3 length: 11 amino acids. Germline V gives CDR1 LNHDA, CDR2 SQIVND (reference sequence). As DNA, the CDR3 is TGTGCCAGTACAAAGGGGTATGAGCAGTTCTTC. It encodes CASTKGYEQFF.

The chain carries TRBV28 and TRBJ1-5; a weak D match, TRBD1 (5 bases). V was cut by 11 bases and J by 3 bases, with 14 bases left in between. The CDR3 runs to 13 residues. Germline V gene lookup returns CDR1 MDHEN and CDR2 SYDVKM. Here the CDR3 DNA reads TGTGCCGGGAAGCAGGGAAACAATCAGCCCCAGCATTTT. Translation gives CAGKQGNNQPQHF.

The chain joins TRBV7-9 to TRBJ2-1; maybe TRBD2 (5 bases). This CDR3 spans 13 amino acids. V lost 5 bases to trimming and J lost 9 bases, with 14 bases between them. Germline V gene data show CDR1 as SEHNR and CDR2 as FQNEAQ (reference sequence). The CDR3 DNA follows: TGTGCCAGCAGCCCAGGTCTCGAGGGTGAGCAGTTCTTC. Its protein is CASSPGLEGEQFF.

V and J are TRBV15 and TRBJ2-3, with 14 bases that match TRBD2. This CDR3 has 19 residues. The germline CDR1 and CDR2 sequences are LNHNV and YYDKDF (reference sequence). V dropped 0 bases and J dropped 1; count of bases not matched to a gene: 6. The CDR3 reads CATSRDKGLAGDGTDTQYF. The CDR3 DNA follows: TGTGCCACCAGCAGAGATAAGGGACTAGCGGGAGACGGCACAGATACGCAGTATTTT.

This chain links TRBV6-5 with TRBJ2-5; 7 bases are shared with TRBD2. The CDR3 covers 14 residues. Germline trimming cut 2 bases from V and 7 bases from J; bases unmatched to any gene: 7. CDR1 and CDR2 (germline): MNHEY, SVGAGI. Here the CDR3 DNA reads TGTGCCAGCAGTTACCCCGGACTAGACGGGACCCAGTACTTC. It yields the protein CASSYPGLDGTQYF.

This clone was picked up one time. The CDR3 DNA sequence: TGTGCCAGCATGGGACACCGGAACAATGAGCAGTTCTTC. This translates into CASMGHRNNEQFF. The chain couples TRBV6-6 to TRBJ2-1; possible D gene TRBD1, 6 bases. This CDR3 has 13 amino acids. The germline CDR1 and CDR2 sequences are MNHNY and SVGAGI (reference sequence). V dropped 7 bases and J dropped 5 bases, with 12 bases sitting between them.

The chain links TRBV7-2 to TRBJ1-3; a weak D match, TRBD1 (6 bases). Germline V gene data show CDR1 as SGHTA and CDR2 as FQGNSA. The CDR3 contains 14 residues. V shed 5 bases and J shed 2 bases, with 10 bases lying between them. The CDR3 protein is CASSAGTTGNTIYF. The DNA for the CDR3 is TGTGCCAGCAGCGCCGGGACAACTGGAAACACCATATATTTT.

This chain uses TRBV7-3 with TRBJ1-1, with 8 bases identical to TRBD1. Germline loops: CDR1 SGHTA, CDR2 FQGTGA. The CDR3 contains 14 residues. The ends lost 3 bases at V and 2 bases at J; junction bases unmatched: 2. The CDR3 spells CASSLTGENTEAFF. CDR3 nucleotides: TGTGCCAGCAGCTTGACAGGGGAAAACACTGAAGCTTTCTTT.

The chain couples TRBV4-2 to TRBJ2-7, with 8 bases aligning to TRBD1. V trimming: 1 base; J trimming: 6 bases; junction bases outside the gene matches: 8. The CDR3 has 15 amino acids. The germline V gene has CDR1 LGHNA and CDR2 YNFKEQ. CDR3 sequence (DNA): TGTGCCAGCAGCCAAGTAGGCGACAGGGGACGCGAGCAGTACTTC. Translated: CASSQVGDRGREQYF.

The chain is built from TRBV9 and TRBJ2-7; 10 bases are a match to TRBD1. This CDR3 region has 18 residues. The V segment lost 4 bases and the J segment 2 bases; nucleotides outside the gene matches: 15. The germline V gene has CDR1 SGDLS and CDR2 YYNGEE. DNA of the CDR3: TGTGCCAGCAGCCCAGTTCCAATGACAGGGGGCCATGCCTACGAGCAGTACTTC. Protein product: CASSPVPMTGGHAYEQYF.

This clone was seen a handful of times. The V and J genes are TRBV3-1 (or the pseudogene TRBV3-2) and TRBJ2-1, with 12 bases that match TRBD2. CDR1 is LGHDT, CDR2 YNNKEL, per germline (reference sequence). This CDR3 has 15 amino acids. J was trimmed by 10 bases and V by 4 bases; bases with no gene match: 8. CDR3 in amino acids: CASSPPSGGAWEQFF. DNA for the CDR3: TGTGCCAGCAGCCCGCCTAGCGGGGGGGCCTGGGAGCAGTTCTTC.

The V and J genes are TRBV2 and TRBJ2-1; 7 bases match TRBD1. Germline V lookup: CDR1 SNHLY, CDR2 FYNNEI. Unmatched junction bases numbered 14, after V lost 3 bases and J lost 3 bases. The CDR3 runs to 18 residues. The CDR3 nucleotides are TGTGCCAGCAGTGATCCCCGAACAGGGGACGAGCACTACAATGAGCAGTTCTTC. Residues: CASSDPRTGDEHYNEQFF.

This chain links TRBV2 with TRBJ2-7; tentatively, D is TRBD1 (6 bases). Germline V gene sequence: CDR1 SNHLY, CDR2 FYNNEI. V lost 6 bases, J lost 2 bases, and 11 bases lay in between. The CDR3 spans 13 residues. The CDR3 nucleotides are TGTGCCAGCAGGGGGACAATGGCCTACGAGCAGTACTTC. The encoded protein is CASRGTMAYEQYF.

The table lists this clone with a count of one. The rearrangement joins TRBV9 to TRBJ1-3, with a weak D call TRBD1 (5 bases). From germline, CDR1 is SGDLS and CDR2 YYNGEE. V lost 0 bases and J lost 2, with 9 bases in between. The CDR3 consists of 15 residues. The CDR3, as DNA: TGTGCCAGCAGCGTAGCTGGGGCGCCTGGAAACACCATATATTTT. It specifies CASSVAGAPGNTIYF. Using reference TRBV9 and TRBJ1-3 for the parts outside the CDR3, the full variable domain is DSGVTQTPKHLITATGQRVTLRCSPRSGDLSVYWYQQSLDQGLQFLIQYYNGEERAKGNILERFSAQQFPDLHSELNLSSLELGDSALYFCASSVAGAPGNTIYFGEGSWLTVV.

The chain carries TRBV5-1 and TRBJ2-1; 10 bases are a match to TRBD2. J was trimmed by 10 bases and V by 0 bases; bases with no gene match: 7. Germline assignment: CDR1 SGHRS and CDR2 YFSETQ. The CDR3 contains 15 residues. The CDR3 region is CASSLAPSGSGEQFF. CDR3 in DNA: TGCGCCAGCAGCTTGGCCCCTAGCGGGAGCGGCGAGCAGTTCTTC.

This chain uses TRBV7-2 with TRBJ1-2; 12 nucleotides align to TRBD1. Germline values: CDR1 SGHTA, CDR2 FQGNSA. V trimming: 5 bases; J trimming: 4 bases; junction bases outside the gene matches: 11. This CDR3 spans 17 amino acids. CDR3 DNA: TGTGCCAGCAGCCCGGGACAGGGGGCCTACCGTCTCTATGGCTACACCTTC. Protein: CASSPGQGAYRLYGYTF. Drawing the rest from reference TRBV7-2 and TRBJ1-2, the complete variable domain is GAGVSQSPSNKVTEKGKDVELRCDPISGHTALYWYRQSLGQGLEFLIYFQGNSAPDKSGLPSDRFSAERTGGSVSTLTIQRTQQEDSAVYLCASSPGQGAYRLYGYTFGSGTRLTVV.

The V gene is TRBV3-1 (or the pseudogene TRBV3-2), the J gene TRBJ2-3; 7 bases are shared with TRBD1. V was pared by 4 bases and J by 0 bases, with 13 bases of the junction left unmatched. The germline V gene has CDR1 LGHDT and CDR2 YNNKEL (reference sequence). The CDR3 has 18 residues. DNA for the CDR3: TGTGCCAGCAGCCCTCCTGAGGGGGCCCCCCGTAGCACAGATACGCAGTATTTT. Translated: CASSPPEGAPRSTDTQYF.